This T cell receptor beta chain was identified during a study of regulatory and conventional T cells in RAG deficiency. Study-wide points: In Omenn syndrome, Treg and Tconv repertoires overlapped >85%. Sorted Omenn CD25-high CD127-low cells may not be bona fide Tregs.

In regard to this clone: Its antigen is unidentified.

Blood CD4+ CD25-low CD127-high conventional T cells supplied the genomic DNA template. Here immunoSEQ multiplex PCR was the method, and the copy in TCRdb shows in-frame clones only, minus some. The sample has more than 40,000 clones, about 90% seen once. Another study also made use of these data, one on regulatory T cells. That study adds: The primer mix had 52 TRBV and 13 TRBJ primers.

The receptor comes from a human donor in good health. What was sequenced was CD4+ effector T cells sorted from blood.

The CDR3, as DNA: TGCGCCAGCAGTTCCCCGAGGGGGACAGGAAGCTCTGGGGCCAACGTCCTGACTTTC. Its protein product is CASSSPRGTGSSGANVLTF. The V and J genes are TRBV5-1 and TRBJ2-6, with TRBD1 matching over 8 bases. The CDR3 covers 19 residues. V lost 5 bases to trimming and J lost 0 bases; unmatched junction nucleotides: 13. Per the germline V gene, CDR1 is SGHRS and CDR2 is YFSETQ.